This T cell receptor beta chain stems from a study of OX40 agonist ivuxolimab in advanced cancers. As for the study in general: Partial responses were achieved by three patients: one hepatocellular carcinoma, two cutaneous melanoma.

Some clones are missing from TCRdb's copy, which holds only in-frame ones; the method was immunoSEQ multiplex PCR. The profile shows tens of thousands of clones, 80% to 90% of them singletons. Germline-derived CDR1 and CDR2 are SEHNR and FQNEAQ (reference sequence). CDR3 length: 14 residues. J lost 4 bases, V lost 2 bases, and 2 bases had no gene match. This TCR was sampled from an adult with an advanced solid tumor such as melanoma, head and neck, liver or kidney cancer. This specimen was CD4+ or CD8+ T cells sorted from blood, taken in a trial of the OX40 agonist ivuxolimab. V and J are TRBV7-9 and TRBJ1-1, with 9 bases that match TRBD1. The CDR3, as DNA: TGTGCCAGCAGCTTACTGACAGGGGGCACTGAAGCTTTCTTT. Translated: CASSLLTGGTEAFF.